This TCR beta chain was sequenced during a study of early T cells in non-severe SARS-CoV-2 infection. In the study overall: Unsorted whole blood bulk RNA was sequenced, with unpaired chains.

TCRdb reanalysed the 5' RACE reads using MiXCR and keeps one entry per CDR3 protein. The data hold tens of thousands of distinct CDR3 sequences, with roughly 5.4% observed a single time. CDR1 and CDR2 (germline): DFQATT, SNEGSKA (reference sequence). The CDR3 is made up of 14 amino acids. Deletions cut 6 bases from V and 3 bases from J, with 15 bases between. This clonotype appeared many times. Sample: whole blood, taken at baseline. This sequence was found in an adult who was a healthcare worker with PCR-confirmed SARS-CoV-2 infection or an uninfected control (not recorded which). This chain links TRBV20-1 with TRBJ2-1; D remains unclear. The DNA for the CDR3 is TGCAGTGCCATAGACAAAGACGGCTACAATGAGCAGTTCTTC. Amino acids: CSAIDKDGYNEQFF.